This is a list of T cell receptor beta chains from one sample in a study of vaccination and CD4 T cells after COVID-19. Their antigen targets remain unknown. Via MiXCR, TCRdb re-called the PCR reads, giving one row per CDR3 protein. The table shows some 16,000 distinct CDR3 sequences, with about 45% occurring only once. Here the sequenced sample was CD4+ T cells from blood, cultured in vitro, taken after SARS-CoV-2 vaccination. These receptors all come from a human donor who had recovered from COVID-19. Both conserved end residues are part of each CDR3. D genes are given only for firm matches. Some rows mark clone size as missing; the rest say once, few, many or name a class of expanded clone.

J gene,D gene,V gene,clone size,CDR3 DNA,CDR3 protein
TRBJ2-3,TRBD1,TRBV28,-,TGTGCCAGCAGACCCCGACAGGGAAAGAGCACAGATACGCAGTATTTT,CASRPRQGKSTDTQYF
TRBJ1-5,-,TRBV20-1,few,TGCAGTGCTAGACGCAACAGAGATAGCAATCAGCCCCAGCATTTT,CSARRNRDSNQPQHF
TRBJ2-1,TRBD2,TRBV7-3,-,TGTGCCAGCCATTGTCCGGGACTAGCGGGACCTAGCTCCTACAATGAGCAGTTCTTC,CASHCPGLAGPSSYNEQFF
TRBJ2-1,-,TRBV4-3,-,TGCGCCAGCAGCCCCCAGGCGCGGTCCTACAATGAGCAGTTCTTC,CASSPQARSYNEQFF
TRBJ2-5,TRBD2,TRBV11-2,-,TGTGCCAGCAGTAAAGGACTCGCGGGAGTCCAAGAGACCCAGTACTTC,CASSKGLAGVQETQYF
TRBJ2-1,-,TRBV7-3,once,TGTGCCAGCAGCTTAATGACAGGAGACAATGAGCAGTTCTTC,CASSLMTGDNEQFF
TRBJ1-5,-,TRBV20-1,-,TGCAGTGCTAGGATCAGAAATCAGCCCCAGCATTTT,CSARIRNQPQHF
TRBJ2-2,TRBD2,TRBV20-1,few,TGCAGTGCTAGAGACCTAGCGGGAGGAGAGACCGGGGAGCTGTTTTTT,CSARDLAGGETGELFF
TRBJ1-6,-,TRBV2,-,TGTGCCAGCAGTGAACTGGCTAATTCACCCCTCCACTTT,CASSELANSPLHF
TRBJ2-1,-,TRBV20-1,few,TGCAGTGCTGCGATGGTGGGGGAGTACAATGAGCAGTTCTTC,CSAAMVGEYNEQFF
TRBJ2-7,-,TRBV7-2,-,TGTGCCAGCAGCATAGGGCCCGTCTCCTACGAGCAGTACTTC,CASSIGPVSYEQYF
TRBJ2-3,TRBD2,TRBV7-9,-,TGTGCCAGCAGCCCCGGACTAGCAGGAGATACGCAGTATTTT,CASSPGLAGDTQYF
TRBJ2-7,TRBD1,TRBV20-1,-,TGCAGTGCTTCGGGACAGGCCGACTACGAGCAGTACTTC,CSASGQADYEQYF
TRBJ2-1,-,TRBV11-3,-,TGTGCCAGCAGCTTAGATCCAGGCGATGAGCAGTTCTTC,CASSLDPGDEQFF
TRBJ2-1,TRBD1,TRBV6-4,few,TGTGCCAGCAGCGAGGGGGCAGACCCGGGGTACAATGAGCAGTTCTTC,CASSEGADPGYNEQFF
TRBJ2-3,-,TRBV7-6,few,TGTGCCAGCAGCAAGAGGACGGCGAGCACAGATACGCAGTATTTT,CASSKRTASTDTQYF
TRBJ2-1,TRBD1,TRBV6-1,-,TGTGCCAGCAGCCGACGCGGGACAGGGTCGTACAATGAGCAGTTCTTC,CASSRRGTGSYNEQFF
TRBJ2-1,TRBD1,TRBV2,-,TGTGCCAGCAGGACAGGGGGCGGTGAGCAGTTCTTC,CASRTGGGEQFF
TRBJ2-7,TRBD1,TRBV7-3,-,TGTGCCAGCAGCTCGTCACCGGGACAGGGTATCTACGAGCAGTACTTC,CASSSSPGQGIYEQYF
TRBJ2-5,TRBD2,TRBV7-2,few,TGTGCCAGCACACCTAGGGCTAGCGGGACGAGTGTTGAGACCCAGTACTTC,CASTPRASGTSVETQYF
TRBJ2-2,-,TRBV6-1,-,TGTGCCAGCAATCCGGGTCCGACCGGGGAGCTGTTTTTT,CASNPGPTGELFF
TRBJ2-2,TRBD1,TRBV30,few,TGTGCCTGGAGTGTACAATGGGCAGGGGGCACCGGGGAGCTGTTTTTT,CAWSVQWAGGTGELFF
TRBJ1-1,-,TRBV5-6,-,TGTGCCAGCAGCCCCCTTGGGGGCGACACTGAAGCTTTCTTT,CASSPLGGDTEAFF
TRBJ2-7,TRBD1,TRBV7-9,once,TGTGCCAGCAGCAGAGACAGGGGGGTAACCTACGAGCAGTACTTC,CASSRDRGVTYEQYF
TRBJ1-6,TRBD1,TRBV6-2/TRBV6-3,few,TGTGCCAGCAGCGCGCGAACAGGGGATTCACCCCTCCACTTT,CASSARTGDSPLHF
TRBJ1-2,-,TRBV12-3/TRBV12-4,-,TGTGCCAGCAGTCCTCCTGCGAGGAACTATGGCTACACCTTC,CASSPPARNYGYTF
TRBJ2-7,TRBD1,TRBV5-4,few,TGTGCCAGCAGCCCCAGGACAGGGAACGCCGAGCAGTACTTC,CASSPRTGNAEQYF
TRBJ1-1,TRBD1,TRBV30,-,TGTGCCGCGGACAGGGACACTGAAGCTTTCTTT,CAADRDTEAFF
TRBJ2-2,-,TRBV27,medium-sized,TGTGCCAGCAGTTTACGTCCCAGGCTTTTGAACACCGGGGAGCTGTTTTTT,CASSLRPRLLNTGELFF
TRBJ2-7,-,TRBV12-3/TRBV12-4,few,TGTGCCAGCAGCCCAGTTTGGGCAGACTCCTACGAGCAGTACTTC,CASSPVWADSYEQYF
TRBJ2-7,-,TRBV5-6,-,TGTGCCAGCAGCCCAACCCCACTAGCTGCCGGCTCCTACGAGCAGTACTTC,CASSPTPLAAGSYEQYF
TRBJ2-2,TRBD2,TRBV6-4,few,TGTGCCAGCAGTGACTCGAGGGAGGGCACCGGGGAGCTGTTTTTT,CASSDSREGTGELFF
TRBJ2-5,TRBD2,TRBV6-1,-,TGTACCAGCAGGCGGACTAGCGGGAAAGAGACCCAGTACTTC,CTSRRTSGKETQYF
TRBJ2-3,-,TRBV6-1,few,TGTGCCAGCTCGGAGGTGGGCACAGATACGCAGTATTTT,CASSEVGTDTQYF
TRBJ2-3,-,TRBV6-2/TRBV6-3,-,TGTGCCAGCCTGAGTTGGGGAGAGGGCACAGATACGCAGTATTTT,CASLSWGEGTDTQYF
TRBJ2-3,TRBD2,TRBV6-1,-,TGTGCCAGCAGACAGACTAGCGGGATCGGCACAGATACGCAGTATTTT,CASRQTSGIGTDTQYF
TRBJ1-5,-,TRBV28,-,TGTGCCAGCAGTTGGTACCATCAGCCCCAGCATTTT,CASSWYHQPQHF
TRBJ1-1,-,TRBV19,-,TGTGCCAGTACCCCTCTGGGGCAGAACACTGAAGCTTTCTTT,CASTPLGQNTEAFF
TRBJ2-3,TRBD2,TRBV5-6,-,TGTGCCAGCAGCTACCTAGCGGGAGGGCCTAGCTACACAGATACGCAGTATTTT,CASSYLAGGPSYTDTQYF
TRBJ1-1,-,TRBV2,few,TGTGCCAGCAGTGAAGCATCGGGGCGCAGGACTCTAGGAAACACTGAAGCTTTCTTT,CASSEASGRRTLGNTEAFF
TRBJ2-5,TRBD2,TRBV6-2/TRBV6-3,-,TGTGCCAGCAGTTACTCAGCGGGAGGGGTGGAGACCCAGTACTTC,CASSYSAGGVETQYF
TRBJ1-3,TRBD1,TRBV6-2/TRBV6-3,-,TGTGCCAGCAGTTACTACCAGACAGGGCCTGGAAACACCATATATTTT,CASSYYQTGPGNTIYF
TRBJ2-5,-,TRBV28,few,TGTGCCAGCAGGGCGCGGGGCGCGGGGCCTCGAGAGACCCAGTACTTC,CASRARGAGPRETQYF
TRBJ1-1,TRBD1,TRBV7-6,-,TGTGCCAGCAGCGCAAACAGGGGGCTGGCCACTGAAGCTTTCTTT,CASSANRGLATEAFF
TRBJ1-1,TRBD1,TRBV7-2,few,TGTGCCAGCAGTTGGACAGGGGCGGACACTGAAGCTTTCTTT,CASSWTGADTEAFF
TRBJ1-5,-,TRBV2,-,TGTGCCAGCAGTTGGACTAACCGGGATCAGCCCCAGCATTTT,CASSWTNRDQPQHF
TRBJ2-3,TRBD2,TRBV29-1,-,TGCAGCACCGGGTCTACTAGCGGGTATTCGGATACGCAGTATTTT,CSTGSTSGYSDTQYF
TRBJ2-7,TRBD2,TRBV2,-,TGTGCCAGCAGGGGAACTAGCGGGAGGTTCGAGCAGTACTTC,CASRGTSGRFEQYF
TRBJ1-1,TRBD1,TRBV28,-,TGTGCCAGCAGACTGACAGGGCGGGCTGAAGCTTTCTTT,CASRLTGRAEAFF
TRBJ2-1,-,TRBV12-3/TRBV12-4,few,TGTGCCAGCAGCCCTAGAACAGGGTTAGGCAATGAGCAGTTCTTC,CASSPRTGLGNEQFF
TRBJ1-5,-,TRBV30,-,TGTGCCTGGAGTGTCGGGACGGAGAAGCAGCCCCAGCATTTT,CAWSVGTEKQPQHF
TRBJ2-7,TRBD1,TRBV20-1,-,TGCAGTGCTAGAGACAGGGGGCGGTACGAGCAGTACTTC,CSARDRGRYEQYF
TRBJ2-5,-,TRBV21-1,-,TGTGCCAGCAGCAAAGTGGGGACTAGCGGGAGGGCGTGGGAGACCCAGTACTTC,CASSKVGTSGRAWETQYF
TRBJ2-7,TRBD2,TRBV4-1,few,TGCGCCAGCAGTTTTTGGGGGGGCGAGCAGTACTTC,CASSFWGGEQYF
TRBJ2-2,TRBD2,TRBV30,few,TGTGCCTGGACCCGTGTGGGAGCGGGAGGGCCGGGCGGGGAGCTGTTTTTT,CAWTRVGAGGPGGELFF
TRBJ2-1,TRBD2,TRBV6-4,-,TGTGCCAGCAGTGTCGGACTAGCGGGAGGCAATGAGCAGTTCTTC,CASSVGLAGGNEQFF
TRBJ1-1,-,TRBV20-1,-,TGCAGTGCAACGGGACACTATAACACTGAAGCTTTCTTT,CSATGHYNTEAFF